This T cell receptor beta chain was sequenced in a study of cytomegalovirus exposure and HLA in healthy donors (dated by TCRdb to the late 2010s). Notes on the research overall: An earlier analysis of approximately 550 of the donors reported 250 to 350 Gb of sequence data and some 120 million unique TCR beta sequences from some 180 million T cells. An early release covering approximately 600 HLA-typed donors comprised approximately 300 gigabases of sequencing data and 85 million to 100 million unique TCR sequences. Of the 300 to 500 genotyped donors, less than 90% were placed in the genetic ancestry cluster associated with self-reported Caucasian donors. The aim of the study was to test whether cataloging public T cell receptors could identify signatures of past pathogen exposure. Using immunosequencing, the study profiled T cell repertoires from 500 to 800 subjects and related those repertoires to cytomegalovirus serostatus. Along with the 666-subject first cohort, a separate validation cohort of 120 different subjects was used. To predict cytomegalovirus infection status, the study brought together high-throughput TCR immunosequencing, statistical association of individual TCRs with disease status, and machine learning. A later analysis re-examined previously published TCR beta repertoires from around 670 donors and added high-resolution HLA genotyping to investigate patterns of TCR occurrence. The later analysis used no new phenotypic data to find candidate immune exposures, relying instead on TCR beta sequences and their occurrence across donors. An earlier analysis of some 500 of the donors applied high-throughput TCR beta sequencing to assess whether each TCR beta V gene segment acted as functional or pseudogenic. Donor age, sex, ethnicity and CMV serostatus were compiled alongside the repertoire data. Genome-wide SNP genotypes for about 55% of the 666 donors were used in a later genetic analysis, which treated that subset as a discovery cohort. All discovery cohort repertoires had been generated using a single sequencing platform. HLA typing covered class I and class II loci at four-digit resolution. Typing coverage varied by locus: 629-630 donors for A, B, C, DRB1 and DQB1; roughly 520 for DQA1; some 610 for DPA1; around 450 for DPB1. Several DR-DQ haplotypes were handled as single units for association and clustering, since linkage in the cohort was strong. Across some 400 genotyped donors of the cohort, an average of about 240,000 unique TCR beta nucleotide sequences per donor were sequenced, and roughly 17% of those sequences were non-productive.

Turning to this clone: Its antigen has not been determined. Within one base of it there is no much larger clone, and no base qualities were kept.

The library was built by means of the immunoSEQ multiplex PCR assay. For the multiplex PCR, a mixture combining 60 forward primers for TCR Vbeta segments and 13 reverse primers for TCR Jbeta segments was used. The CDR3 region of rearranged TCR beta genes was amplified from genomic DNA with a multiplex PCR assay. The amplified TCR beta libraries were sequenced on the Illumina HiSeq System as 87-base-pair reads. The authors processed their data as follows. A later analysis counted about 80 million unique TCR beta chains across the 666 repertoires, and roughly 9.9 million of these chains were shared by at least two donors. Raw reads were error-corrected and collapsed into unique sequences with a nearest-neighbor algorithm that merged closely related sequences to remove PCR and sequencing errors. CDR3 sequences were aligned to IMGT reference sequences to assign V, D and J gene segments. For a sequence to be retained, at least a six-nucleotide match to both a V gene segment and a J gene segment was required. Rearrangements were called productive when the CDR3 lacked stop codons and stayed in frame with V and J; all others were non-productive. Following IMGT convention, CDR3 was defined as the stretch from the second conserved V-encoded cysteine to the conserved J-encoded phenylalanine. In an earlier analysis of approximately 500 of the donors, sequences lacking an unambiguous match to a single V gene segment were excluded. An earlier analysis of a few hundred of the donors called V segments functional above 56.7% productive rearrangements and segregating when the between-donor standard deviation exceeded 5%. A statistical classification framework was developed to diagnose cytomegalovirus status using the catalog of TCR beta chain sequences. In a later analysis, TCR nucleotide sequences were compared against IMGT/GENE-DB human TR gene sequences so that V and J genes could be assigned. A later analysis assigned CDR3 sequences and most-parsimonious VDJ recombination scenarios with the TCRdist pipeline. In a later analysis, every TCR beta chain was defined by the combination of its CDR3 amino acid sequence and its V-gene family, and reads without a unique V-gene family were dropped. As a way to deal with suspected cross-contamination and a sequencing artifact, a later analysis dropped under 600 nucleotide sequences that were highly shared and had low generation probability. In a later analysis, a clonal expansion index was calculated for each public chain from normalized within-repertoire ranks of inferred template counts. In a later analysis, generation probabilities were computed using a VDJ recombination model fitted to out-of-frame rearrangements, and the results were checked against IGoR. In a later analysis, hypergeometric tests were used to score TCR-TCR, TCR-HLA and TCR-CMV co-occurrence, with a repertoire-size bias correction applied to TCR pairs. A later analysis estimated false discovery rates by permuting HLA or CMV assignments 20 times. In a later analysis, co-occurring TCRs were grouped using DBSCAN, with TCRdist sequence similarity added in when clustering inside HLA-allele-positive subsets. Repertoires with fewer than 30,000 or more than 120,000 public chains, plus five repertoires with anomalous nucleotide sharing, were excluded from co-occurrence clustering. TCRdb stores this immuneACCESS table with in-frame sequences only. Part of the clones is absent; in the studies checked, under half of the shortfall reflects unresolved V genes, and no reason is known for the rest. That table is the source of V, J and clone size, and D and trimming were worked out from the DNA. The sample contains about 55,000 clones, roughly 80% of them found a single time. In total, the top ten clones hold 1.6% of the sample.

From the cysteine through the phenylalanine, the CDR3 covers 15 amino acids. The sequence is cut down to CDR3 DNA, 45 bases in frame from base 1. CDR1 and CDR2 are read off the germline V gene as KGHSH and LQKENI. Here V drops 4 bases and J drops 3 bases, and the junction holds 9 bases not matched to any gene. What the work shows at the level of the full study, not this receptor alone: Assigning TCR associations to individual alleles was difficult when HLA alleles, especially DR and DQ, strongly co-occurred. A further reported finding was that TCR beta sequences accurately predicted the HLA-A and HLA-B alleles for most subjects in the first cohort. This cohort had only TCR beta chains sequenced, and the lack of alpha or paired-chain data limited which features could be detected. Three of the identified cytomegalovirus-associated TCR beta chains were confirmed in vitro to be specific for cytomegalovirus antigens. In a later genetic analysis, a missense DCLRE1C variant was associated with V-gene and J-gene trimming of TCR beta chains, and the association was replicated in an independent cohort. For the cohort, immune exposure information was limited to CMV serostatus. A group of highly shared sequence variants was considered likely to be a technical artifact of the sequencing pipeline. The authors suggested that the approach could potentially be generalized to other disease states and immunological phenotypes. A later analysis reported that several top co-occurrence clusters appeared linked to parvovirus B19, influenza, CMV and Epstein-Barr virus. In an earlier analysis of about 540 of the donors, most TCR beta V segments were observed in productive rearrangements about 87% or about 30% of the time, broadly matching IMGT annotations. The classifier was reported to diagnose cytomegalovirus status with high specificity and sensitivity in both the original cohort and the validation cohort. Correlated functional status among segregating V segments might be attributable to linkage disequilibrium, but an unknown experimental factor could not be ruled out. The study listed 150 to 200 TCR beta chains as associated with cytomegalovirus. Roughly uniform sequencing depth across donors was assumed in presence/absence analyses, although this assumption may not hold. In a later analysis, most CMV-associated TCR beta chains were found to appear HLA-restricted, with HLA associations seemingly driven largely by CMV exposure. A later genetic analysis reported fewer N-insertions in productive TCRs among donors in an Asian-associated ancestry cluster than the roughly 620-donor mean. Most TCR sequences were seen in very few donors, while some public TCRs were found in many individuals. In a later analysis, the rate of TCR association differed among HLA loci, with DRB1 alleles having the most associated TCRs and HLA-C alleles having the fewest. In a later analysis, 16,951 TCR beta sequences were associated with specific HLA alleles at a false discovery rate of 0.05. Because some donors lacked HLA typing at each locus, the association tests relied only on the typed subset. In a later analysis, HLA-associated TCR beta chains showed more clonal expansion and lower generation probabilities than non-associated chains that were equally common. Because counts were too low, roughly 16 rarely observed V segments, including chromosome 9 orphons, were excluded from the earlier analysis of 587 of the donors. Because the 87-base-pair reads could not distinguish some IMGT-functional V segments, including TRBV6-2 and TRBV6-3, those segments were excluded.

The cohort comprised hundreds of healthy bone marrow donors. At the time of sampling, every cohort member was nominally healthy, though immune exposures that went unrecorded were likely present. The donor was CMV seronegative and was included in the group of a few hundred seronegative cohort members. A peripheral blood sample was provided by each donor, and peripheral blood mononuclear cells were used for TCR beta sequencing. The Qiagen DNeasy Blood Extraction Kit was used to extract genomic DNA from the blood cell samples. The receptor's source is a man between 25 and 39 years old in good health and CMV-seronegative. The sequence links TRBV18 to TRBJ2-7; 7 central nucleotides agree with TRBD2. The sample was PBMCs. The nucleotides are TGTGCCAGCTCACGTGCCGGGACTACGGACTACGAGCAGTACTTC. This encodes CASSRAGTTDYEQYF.